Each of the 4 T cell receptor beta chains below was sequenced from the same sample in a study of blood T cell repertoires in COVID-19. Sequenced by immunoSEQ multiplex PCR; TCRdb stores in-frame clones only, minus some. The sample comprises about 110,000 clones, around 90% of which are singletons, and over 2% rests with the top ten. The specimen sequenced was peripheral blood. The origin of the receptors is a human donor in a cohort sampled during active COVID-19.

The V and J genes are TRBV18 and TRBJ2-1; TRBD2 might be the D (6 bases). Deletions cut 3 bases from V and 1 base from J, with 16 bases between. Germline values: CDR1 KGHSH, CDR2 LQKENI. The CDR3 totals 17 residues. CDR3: CASSPRVSSVSYNEQFF. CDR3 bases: TGTGCCAGCTCACCGAGGGTCTCTAGCGTTTCCTACAATGAGCAGTTCTTC.

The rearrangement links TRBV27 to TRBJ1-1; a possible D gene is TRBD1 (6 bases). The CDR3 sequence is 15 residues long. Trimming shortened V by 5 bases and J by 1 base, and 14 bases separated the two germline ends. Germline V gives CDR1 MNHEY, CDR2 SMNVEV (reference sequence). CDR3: CASSRTDNPNTEAFF. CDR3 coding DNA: TGTGCCAGCAGTAGGACAGACAACCCGAACACTGAAGCTTTCTTT.

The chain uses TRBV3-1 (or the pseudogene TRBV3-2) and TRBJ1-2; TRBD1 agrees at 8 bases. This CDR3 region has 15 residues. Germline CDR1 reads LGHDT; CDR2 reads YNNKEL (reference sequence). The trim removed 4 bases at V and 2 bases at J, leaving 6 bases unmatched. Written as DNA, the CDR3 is TGTGCCAGCAGCCGAACAGGGGGGACCAACTATGGCTACACCTTC. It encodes CASSRTGGTNYGYTF.

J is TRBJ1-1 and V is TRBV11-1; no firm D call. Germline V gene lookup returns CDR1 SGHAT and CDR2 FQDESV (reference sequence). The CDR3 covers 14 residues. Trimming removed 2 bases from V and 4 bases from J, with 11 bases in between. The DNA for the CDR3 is TGTGCCAGCAGCTTATCTGGAGGCGGCACTGAAGCTTTCTTT. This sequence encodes CASSLSGGGTEAFF.